The 26 T cell receptor beta chains listed next were all sequenced from one sample in a study of T cells in Graves' hyperthyroidism and ophthalmopathy. RNA transcripts yielded amplified TCR beta CDR3 regions. In the first-round RT-PCR of the TCR CDR3, the HTBI primer set was used. TCRdb fed the multiplex PCR reads into MiXCR, producing one record per CDR3 protein. Of almost 600,000 distinct CDR3 sequences listed, just over 45% were seen once; the top ten hold around 7.7%. The material sequenced was peripheral blood or thyroid tissue (not recorded which). Every receptor here comes from a woman aged 18-30 years with Graves' hyperthyroidism.

Concerning this clonotype: One junction end does not reproduce the germline sequence, and a read error may be involved. The CDR3 reads CASSYIGQKETQCF. Written as DNA, the CDR3 is TGTGCCAGCAGTTACATTGGACAGAAAGAGACCCAGTGCTTC. The chain links TRBV6-6 to TRBJ2-5; possible D gene TRBD1, 6 bases. Looked up from germline, CDR1 is MNHNY and CDR2 is SVGAGI (reference sequence). The CDR3 contains 14 residues.

As to this clonotype: The junction shows a germline mismatch at one end, possibly a read error. The genes are TRBV12-3 or TRBV12-4 and TRBJ2-2; a possible D gene is TRBD2 (5 bases). The CDR3 is 17 amino acids. The CDR3 nucleotides are TGTGCCAACAGTTTTCTGTTCGGCGGGTCGGGTACCGGGGAGCTGTTTTTT. Translating gives CANSFLFGGSGTGELFF.

This clonotype occurred many times. V usage is TRBV2 and J usage is TRBJ1-4; 7 bases fit TRBD1. Germline lookup yields CDR1 SNHLY and CDR2 FYNNEI. This CDR3 has 11 amino acids. V gave up 7 bases and J gave up 12 bases; unmatched junction bases: 5. CDR3 sequence: CASNGGTELFF. In DNA form, the CDR3 reads TGTGCCAGCAACGGAGGGACAGAACTGTTTTTT.

Comment on this clonotype: Since no conserved phenylalanine or tryptophan closes the CDR3, a read error is the likely cause. The DNA is left out, because the CDR3 cannot be placed on it with certainty; the CDR3 is given as TCRdb lists it. The rearrangement uses TRBV20-1 and TRBJ2-7; the D call of TRBD2 is as the table states it, not checked on the DNA. The CDR3 has 11 amino acids, counting both end residues. CDR1 is DFQATT and CDR2 is SNEGSKA in the germline V gene (reference sequence). CDR3 loop: CSARDLMGLAG.

About this clonotype: Given a much more abundant clone one base away, this may be a read error. This chain connects TRBV7-2 to TRBJ2-5; 8 bases match TRBD2. Germline V gene sequence: CDR1 SGHTA, CDR2 FQGNSA. With V trimmed by 4 bases and J by 4 bases, 14 bases remained unmatched. This CDR3 is 17 amino acids long. This CDR3 reads CASSSRGRTGGGETQYF. In DNA, the CDR3 is TGTGCCAGCAGCTCCCGGGGGCGAACGGGAGGGGGAGAGACCCAGTACTTC.

This clonotype was seen a few times. J is TRBJ1-5 and V is TRBV2; 7 bases fit TRBD1. The junction had 4 bases not matched to a gene; V was cut back by 4 bases and J by 4 bases. Germline V gene sequence: CDR1 SNHLY, CDR2 FYNNEI. CDR3 length equals 14 residues. The CDR3 is CASSGYRGNQPQHF. The CDR3 nucleotides read TGTGCCAGCAGTGGATACAGGGGTAATCAGCCCCAGCATTTT.

This clonotype was detected ten times or more. This chain links TRBV20-1 with TRBJ2-7; 11 nucleotides align to TRBD2. J lost 6 bases, V lost 3 bases, and 13 bases had no gene match. Germline CDR1 and CDR2: DFQATT and SNEGSKA (reference sequence). The CDR3 loop spans 16 amino acids. CDR3 bases: TGCAGTGCTAGGGGGGCTAGCGGGAGGATAGTAGGCGAGCAGTACTTC. As protein: CSARGASGRIVGEQYF.

There are many counts of this clonotype. The gene calls are TRBV6-5 and TRBJ1-2; weak D call: TRBD1 (5 bases). Trimming took 7 bases from V and 4 from J, leaving 22 bases between them. Germline CDR1 MNHEY, CDR2 SVGAGI. There are 16 residues in the CDR3. CDR3 bases: TGTGCCAGCACACAAACGACAGCCCAAACTAGCTATGGCTACACCTTC. Its translation: CASTQTTAQTSYGYTF.

For this clonotype: In this CDR3 the conserved last residue, phenylalanine or tryptophan, is missing, so a read error is likely. Because the CDR3's place on the DNA is in doubt, the DNA is left out and the CDR3 is given as listed by TCRdb. The chain links TRBV10-1 to TRBJ2-2. With termini counted, the CDR3 has 8 amino acids. CDR1 is WNHNN, CDR2 SYGVQD, per germline (reference sequence). This CDR3 reads CASSESAT.

This clonotype was counted at least ten times. Relative to the germline gene, one junction end is altered; a read error may explain this. The chain uses TRBV7-7 and TRBJ2-2; D uncertain. The V gene's germline CDR1 is SSHAT and CDR2 FNYEAQ (reference sequence). The CDR3 spans 14 residues. The CDR3 DNA sequence: TGTGCTAGCAGCTTGGCCCCTCTCGCCGGGGAGCTGTTTTTT. This gives the protein CASSLAPLAGELFF.

The V gene is TRBV7-2, the J gene TRBJ2-2, with 7 bases matching TRBD1. From germline, CDR1 is SGHTA and CDR2 FQGNSA. J lost 7 bases, V lost 5 bases, and 4 bases had no gene match. The CDR3 is made up of 13 amino acids. The CDR3 protein is CASSGDRDGELFF. DNA of the CDR3: TGTGCCAGCAGCGGAGACAGGGACGGGGAGCTGTTTTTT.

This clonotype was detected ten times or more. The V gene is TRBV5-8, the J gene TRBJ1-6; D gene unclear. Looked up from germline, CDR1 is SGHTS and CDR2 is YDEGEE. The CDR3 contains 15 residues. The V and J ends lost 0 bases and 3 bases respectively, with 7 bases between them. The CDR3, as DNA: TGTGCCAGCAGCTTGGGTCAAAGCTATAATTCACCCCTCCACTTT. It translates to CASSLGQSYNSPLHF.

Of note for this clonotype: A much larger clone differs from this one at a single base, so this may be a read error. CDR3 sequence (DNA): TGTGCCAGCAGCCAAGATACAGGGTTTGGCTACACCTTC. Its protein product is CASSQDTGFGYTF. The chain couples TRBV3-1 to TRBJ1-2, with D possibly matching TRBD1 (6 bases). V was pared by 0 bases and J by 7 bases, with 9 bases between. The CDR3 spans 13 residues. CDR1 is LGHDT, CDR2 YNNKEL, per germline (reference sequence).

The chain uses TRBV2 and TRBJ1-1; 7 bases align to TRBD1. CDR1 SNHLY and CDR2 FYNNEI come from the germline V gene. After removal of 7 bases from V and 4 bases from J, the junction contained 6 bases not matched to a gene. The CDR3 has 13 amino acids. DNA for the CDR3: TGTGCCAGCACCAACAGGGGCGGCACTGAAGCTTTCTTT. This translates into CASTNRGGTEAFF. The whole variable domain, filled in from reference TRBV2 and TRBJ1-1, reads EPEVTQTPSHQVTQMGQEVILRCVPISNHLYFYWYRQILGQKVEFLVSFYNNEISEKSEIFDDQFSVERPDGSNFTLKIRSTKLEDSAMYFCASTNRGGTEAFFGQGTRLTVV.

V is TRBV10-3 and J is TRBJ1-1; D may be TRBD1 (6 bases). Trimming removed 10 bases at V and 1 base at J, with 16 bases between. Germline V gives CDR1 ENHRY, CDR2 SYGVKD. CDR3 size: 14 residues. The CDR3 here is CASSEQTGNTEAFF. The CDR3 DNA reads as TGTGCCAGCAGCGAGCAGACAGGGAACACTGAAGCTTTCTTT.

For this clonotype: Possible read error: a much larger clone is one base away. The chain carries TRBV6-1 and TRBJ2-5; 9 bases match TRBD2. The V gene's germline CDR1 is MNHNS and CDR2 SASEGT. J was trimmed by 5 bases and V by 8 bases; bases with no gene match: 21. There are 18 residues in the CDR3. CDR3 DNA: TGTGCCAGCGGTTACGCGGGAGGGGAAGTGGGCGGTCTTGAGACCCAGTACTTC. This gives the protein CASGYAGGEVGGLETQYF.

This chain links TRBV15 with TRBJ1-2, with 9 bases fitting TRBD1. CDR1 and CDR2 from the germline V gene are LNHNV and YYDKDF (reference sequence). The CDR3 covers 16 residues. V dropped 3 bases and J dropped 4; count of bases not matched to a gene: 9. Written as DNA, the CDR3 is TGTGCCACCAGCAGCTTTACCGGGACAGGGTTCTATGGCTACACCTTC. Protein product: CATSSFTGTGFYGYTF.

The chain links TRBV6-5 to TRBJ1-1; D ambiguous. In germline, CDR1 is MNHEY, CDR2 SVGAGI. This CDR3 has 15 amino acids. Trimming left V 4 bases short and J 1 base short, with 13 bases between. DNA of the CDR3: TGTGCCAGCAGTTTTCAGCGGGAGACGAACACTGAAGCTTTCTTT. Encoded protein: CASSFQRETNTEAFF.

This clonotype was seen just once. The V and J genes are TRBV29-1 and TRBJ2-3; the D gene is possibly TRBD1 (6 bases). The CDR3 is made up of 13 amino acids. The V and J ends lost 3 bases and 2 bases respectively, with 9 bases between them. Germline CDR1 and CDR2: SQVTM and ANQGSEA. The CDR3 loop is CSVETGNTDTQYF. The CDR3 region has the DNA TGCAGCGTTGAGACAGGCAACACAGATACGCAGTATTTT.

This clonotype has at least ten counts. The V gene is TRBV10-3, the J gene TRBJ2-5, with a possible D match to TRBD1 (7 bases). V gave up 5 bases and J gave up 4 bases, with 32 bases separating them. The germline V gene has CDR1 ENHRY and CDR2 SYGVKD. This CDR3 spans 20 amino acids. The CDR3 sequence: CAISPRGHTGEARYSETQYF. As DNA, the CDR3 is TGTGCCATCAGTCCCAGGGGCCACACAGGGGAGGCCAGGTATTCAGAGACCCAGTACTTC.

This clonotype was seen many times. This chain links TRBV2 with TRBJ1-1; D might be TRBD1 (5 bases). Germline loops: CDR1 SNHLY, CDR2 FYNNEI. The CDR3 is 16 residues long. Trimming left V 5 bases short and J 3 bases short, with 19 bases between. The CDR3 region is CASSSRDGRGDTEAFF. In DNA, the CDR3 is TGTGCCAGCAGTTCTCGGGACGGACGAGGGGACACTGAAGCTTTCTTT.

The gene calls are TRBV7-9 and TRBJ1-1; D gene unclear. The V gene lost 1 base and the J gene lost 4 bases, with 7 bases spanning the gap. CDR1 is SEHNR and CDR2 is FQNEAQ in the germline V gene (reference sequence). This CDR3 spans 13 amino acids. In nucleotides, the CDR3 is TGTGCCAGCAGCTTAGAGGGAATCACTGAAGCTTTCTTT. Amino acid sequence: CASSLEGITEAFF.

In its sample, this clonotype was seen many times. The chain combines TRBV18 with TRBJ2-5; D remains unclear. Per the germline V gene, CDR1 is KGHSH and CDR2 is LQKENI. The CDR3 contains 12 residues. V gave up 8 bases and J gave up 1 base, with 8 bases separating them. As DNA, the CDR3 is TGTGCCAGCAGCCCAGGCCAAGAGACCCAGTACTTC. It specifies CASSPGQETQYF.

The chain has TRBV5-1 and TRBJ2-1; 9 bases map to TRBD2. Germline-derived CDR1 and CDR2 are SGHRS and YFSETQ. The CDR3 sequence is 16 residues long. The V gene end was trimmed by 6 bases and the J gene end by 6 bases; junction bases not matched to a gene: 13. The CDR3 coding sequence is TGCGCCAGCATGACGATAGCGGGAGCAGGCTCCAATGAGCAGTTCTTC. This sequence encodes CASMTIAGAGSNEQFF.

There are a few counts of this clonotype. This chain links TRBV4-1 with TRBJ2-7, with 8 positions matching TRBD2. Germline-derived CDR1 and CDR2 are MGHRA and YSYEKL. The CDR3 length is 17 residues. The ends lost 0 bases at V and 6 bases at J; junction bases unmatched: 13. This CDR3 is CASSQDWRGEGKSEQYF. For the CDR3, the DNA is TGCGCCAGCAGCCAAGATTGGCGGGGGGAGGGCAAAAGCGAGCAGTACTTC.

This clonotype has a count of ten or more. V is TRBV10-3 and J is TRBJ2-7; possibly TRBD1 or TRBD2 for D (5 bases each). This CDR3 is built from 15 residues. Trimming stripped 6 bases from V and 2 bases from J, with 17 bases between. Germline V gene data show CDR1 as ENHRY and CDR2 as SYGVKD. Here the CDR3 DNA reads TGTGCCATCAGCCTGTCCGGGACCGCCACCTACGAGCAGTACTTC. This codes for CAISLSGTATYEQYF.